The 21 T cell receptor beta chains below come from one sample, sequenced in a study of radiotherapy plus CTLA-4 blockade in lung cancer. Clones were sequenced by immunoSEQ multiplex PCR, and TCRdb holds only the in-frame ones, with some missing. The table has roughly 110,000 clones, over 75% seen once. The sample consisted of peripheral blood, taken from a patient treated with radiotherapy plus ipilimumab. These receptors were obtained from a human donor with non-small cell lung cancer that progressed on radiotherapy plus ipilimumab. Some clones in this sample may be carry-over from other donors' samples.

The V gene is TRBV7-2, the J gene TRBJ2-1; 11 bases map to TRBD2. Trimming took 5 bases from V and 2 from J; bases not matched to a gene: 2. The CDR3 runs to 15 residues. Germline V gene lookup returns CDR1 SGHTA and CDR2 FQGNSA. The CDR3 DNA is TGTGCCAGCAGCCTGACTAGCGGGGCCTACAATGAGCAGTTCTTC. This encodes CASSLTSGAYNEQFF. The entire variable domain, with the rest obtained from reference TRBV7-2 and TRBJ2-1, is as follows: GAGVSQSPSNKVTEKGKDVELRCDPISGHTALYWYRQSLGQGLEFLIYFQGNSAPDKSGLPSDRFSAERTGGSVSTLTIQRTQQEDSAVYLCASSLTSGAYNEQFFGPGTRLTVL.

The chain couples TRBV7-3 to TRBJ1-1; 9 nucleotides agree with TRBD1. Looked up from germline, CDR1 is SGHTA and CDR2 is FQGTGA. CDR3 length equals 16 residues. With V trimmed by 5 bases and J by 1 base, 8 bases remained unmatched. CDR3 loop: CASSTPTGGANTEAFF. CDR3 DNA: TGTGCCAGCAGCACCCCGACAGGGGGGGCGAACACTGAAGCTTTCTTT. The full variable domain, completed using reference TRBV7-3 and TRBJ1-1, is GAGVSQTPSNKVTEKGKYVELRCDPISGHTALYWYRQSLGQGPEFLIYFQGTGAADDSGLPNDRFFAVRPEGSVSTLKIQRTERGDSAVYLCASSTPTGGANTEAFFGQGTRLTVV.

This chain links TRBV5-1 with TRBJ2-2; tentatively, D is TRBD1 (6 bases). Germline values: CDR1 SGHRS, CDR2 YFSETQ. There are 14 residues in the CDR3. The V end lost 3 bases, the J end lost 1 base, and 7 bases lay between the germline ends. In DNA form, the CDR3 reads TGCGCCAGCAGCTCGACAGGGAACACCGGGGAGCTGTTTTTT. Amino acid sequence: CASSSTGNTGELFF.

The V call is TRBV5-6, the J call TRBJ2-7; D could derive from TRBD1 or TRBD2 (5 bases each). V lost 1 base, J lost 6 bases, and 11 bases lay in between. Germline assignment: CDR1 SGHDT and CDR2 YYEEEE. This CDR3 spans 13 amino acids. As DNA, the CDR3 is TGTGCCAGCAGCTTGTTTGGTGGGACCGAGCAGTACTTC. Amino acid sequence: CASSLFGGTEQYF.

V usage is TRBV5-1 and J usage is TRBJ2-3; D not certain. CDR3 size: 17 residues. The germline V gene encodes CDR1 SGHRS and CDR2 YFSETQ. Trimming took off 0 bases at V and 1 base at J, with 15 bases between the two ends. The CDR3 DNA reads TGCGCCAGCAGCTTGGATCGTTCAGCAGTAGGCACAGATACGCAGTATTTT. Protein: CASSLDRSAVGTDTQYF.

This chain uses TRBV6-1 with TRBJ1-2, with TRBD1 identical over 9 bases. V lost 2 bases, J lost 5 bases, and 3 bases stayed unmatched. This CDR3 comprises 14 residues. Germline V gene lookup returns CDR1 MNHNS and CDR2 SASEGT. The CDR3: CASSENRGRYGYTF. The CDR3 bases are TGTGCCAGCAGTGAAAACAGGGGGCGTTATGGCTACACCTTC.

The chain carries TRBV6-1 and TRBJ1-1; D is perhaps TRBD1 (6 bases). CDR3 size: 14 residues. V was shortened by 5 bases and J by 0 bases, with 10 bases between the two germline ends. Germline V gene lookup returns CDR1 MNHNS and CDR2 SASEGT. The CDR3 nucleotides are TGTGCCAGCAGTTTCACAGGGATGAACACTGAAGCTTTCTTT. Translated, it gives CASSFTGMNTEAFF.

The chain employs TRBV5-6 and TRBJ2-5; possibly TRBD1 or TRBD2 for D (5 bases each). V was trimmed by 0 bases and J by 1 base, leaving 10 bases between them. This CDR3 region has 15 residues. CDR1 and CDR2 (germline): SGHDT, YYEEEE. The DNA of the CDR3 is TGTGCCAGCAGCTTGGCCCCCGGGACCCAAGAGACCCAGTACTTC. Translated: CASSLAPGTQETQYF.

The chain's CDR3 is CATSDPGGGDYGYTF. The DNA for the CDR3 is TGTGCCACCAGTGATCCGGGAGGAGGCGACTATGGCTACACCTTC. V and J are TRBV15 and TRBJ1-2; D not resolved. Trimming removed 6 bases at V and 3 bases at J, with 17 bases between. In germline, CDR1 is LNHNV, CDR2 YYDKDF (reference sequence). CDR3 length: 15 amino acids.

The chain combines TRBV7-2 with TRBJ2-3; D remains ambiguous. This CDR3 is built from 13 residues. CDR1 and CDR2 (germline): SGHTA, FQGNSA. The V and J ends lost 4 bases and 2 bases respectively, with 7 bases between them. DNA for the CDR3: TGTGCCAGCAGCTACCTTAACACAGATACGCAGTATTTT. Its protein product is CASSYLNTDTQYF.

This chain uses TRBV6-1 with TRBJ2-2; TRBD2 is a possible D gene (7 bases). Germline CDR1 MNHNS, CDR2 SASEGT. Deletions cut 6 bases from V and 6 bases from J, with 17 bases between. CDR3 length: 15 residues. Written as DNA, the CDR3 is TGTGCCAGCAGGGGGGCTAGCGGTTTAGCCGGGGAGCTGTTTTTT. Its translation: CASRGASGLAGELFF.

The J gene is TRBJ2-5, the V gene TRBV28, with D possibly being TRBD2 (6 bases). V lost 6 bases and J 7 bases, leaving 18 bases between the germline ends. The CDR3 runs 14 residues. The germline V gene encodes CDR1 MDHEN and CDR2 SYDVKM. CDR3 DNA: TGTGCCAGCAGCTCCCCGGGGACTTTGCGGACCCAGTACTTC. Residues: CASSSPGTLRTQYF. The whole variable domain, filled in from reference TRBV28 and TRBJ2-5, reads DVKVTQSSRYLVKRTGEKVFLECVQDMDHENMFWYRQDPGLGLRLIYFSYDVKMKEKGDIPEGYSVSREKKERFSLILESASTNQTSMYLCASSSPGTLRTQYFGPGTRLLVL.

This clone was observed a handful of times. The chain combines TRBV7-8 with TRBJ1-2; the D is unclear. Trimming pared 1 base from V and 7 bases from J, leaving 10 bases between. Per the germline V gene, CDR1 is SGHVS and CDR2 is FQNEAQ. This CDR3 has 13 residues. CDR3 loop: CASSLGLFSGYTF. As DNA, the CDR3 is TGTGCCAGCAGCTTAGGACTTTTTAGTGGCTACACCTTC. Drawing the rest from reference TRBV7-8 and TRBJ1-2, the complete variable domain is GAGVSQSPRYKVAKRGQDVALRCDPISGHVSLFWYQQALGQGPEFLTYFQNEAQLDKSGLPSDRFFAERPEGSVSTLKIQRTQQEDSAVYLCASSLGLFSGYTFGSGTRLTVV.

This chain connects TRBV19 to TRBJ2-1; the D gene is possibly TRBD1 (6 bases). Germline CDR1 and CDR2: LNHDA and SQIVND (reference sequence). V was clipped by 4 bases and J by 0 bases, with 13 bases between them. The CDR3 runs 16 residues. CDR3 sequence reads: CASSTLRGGSYNEQFF. Here the CDR3 DNA reads TGTGCCAGTAGTACCCTAAGAGGGGGCTCCTACAATGAGCAGTTCTTC.

This chain uses TRBV6-1 with TRBJ2-3; TRBD2 is a possible D gene (5 bases). CDR3 length equals 15 residues. V shed 0 bases and J shed 8 bases, with 15 bases lying between them. Per the germline V gene, CDR1 is MNHNS and CDR2 is SASEGT. This CDR3 reads CASSEAHSSEVTQYF. DNA of the CDR3: TGTGCCAGCAGTGAAGCGCATAGTTCGGAGGTTACGCAGTATTTT.

The chain combines TRBV11-2 with TRBJ2-5, with a weak D call TRBD1 (6 bases). CDR3 length: 17 amino acids. The V end lost 5 bases, the J end lost 2 bases, and 21 bases lay between the germline ends. Germline assignment: CDR1 SGHAT and CDR2 FQNNGV. The DNA of the CDR3 is TGTGCCAGCAGCACCGTCGGTTGGGGGCCTTCACAAGAGACCCAGTACTTC. It is translated as CASSTVGWGPSQETQYF.

The rearrangement links TRBV5-6 to TRBJ2-5; TRBD2 matches at 10 bases. Trimming cost V 3 bases and J 4 bases; bases outside gene matches: 12. The V gene's germline CDR1 is SGHDT and CDR2 YYEEEE. The CDR3 extends over 17 amino acids. Here the CDR3 DNA reads TGTGCCAGCAGCTCCACTCTGGCTAGCGGGGGCACAGAGACCCAGTACTTC. Encoded protein: CASSSTLASGGTETQYF.

The V gene is TRBV11-1, the J gene TRBJ1-1; maybe TRBD1 (5 bases). Trimming cost V 5 bases and J 4 bases, with 14 bases left between them. Looked up from germline, CDR1 is SGHAT and CDR2 is FQDESV (reference sequence). The CDR3 is made up of 14 amino acids. The DNA for the CDR3 is TGTGCCAGCAGCGAAAATCAGGGAGGCACTGAAGCTTTCTTT. Residues: CASSENQGGTEAFF.

This chain connects TRBV9 to TRBJ1-1; 11 bases are shared with TRBD1. V lost 4 bases, J lost 8 bases, and 4 bases stayed unmatched. This CDR3 is built from 13 residues. Germline CDR1 SGDLS, CDR2 YYNGEE. As DNA, the CDR3 is TGTGCCAGCAGCCCCAGGACAGGGGGCGAAGCTTTCTTT. Encoded protein: CASSPRTGGEAFF.

A single count supports this clone. The chain combines TRBV2 with TRBJ1-6; TRBD1 matches at 7 bases. The CDR3 runs to 14 residues. Germline CDR1 reads SNHLY; CDR2 reads FYNNEI. Trimming took 6 bases from V and 7 from J; bases not matched to a gene: 6. CDR3 coding DNA: TGTGCCAGCAGGGGGGACAGAGAGAATTCACCCCTCCACTTT. Protein: CASRGDRENSPLHF.

This chain uses TRBV11-2 with TRBJ2-5, with TRBD1 matching 10 bases. Germline CDR1 reads SGHAT; CDR2 reads FQNNGV. V dropped 4 bases and J dropped 4; count of bases not matched to a gene: 6. CDR3 length: 15 amino acids. CDR3 amino acids: CASSWGQGKGETQYF. The CDR3 DNA reads TGTGCCAGCAGCTGGGGACAGGGGAAGGGAGAGACCCAGTACTTC.